The present T cell receptor beta chain was sequenced within a study of blood T cell repertoires in COVID-19. In the study overall: Both acute and convalescent COVID-19 samples were obtained from the United States, Italy and Spain. Sample material is recorded as cDNA or gDNA derived from T cells, B-cell-depleted T cells, or PBMCs.

Authors' processing steps: The assay estimated nucleated cells by amplifying reference gene primers. Clones were read by immunoSEQ multiplex PCR, and TCRdb kept only the in-frame ones, dropping some. D and trimming were read from the DNA, whereas the V and J calls and clone size are those reported in that table. The sample has fewer than 300,000 clones, 88% seen once. The J segment lost 4 bases and the V segment lost 2 bases, leaving 7 bases of the junction unmatched. The germline V gene encodes CDR1 GTSNPN and CDR2 SVGIG (reference sequence). The CDR3 spans 15 residues. This clonotype was obtained from a man between 60 and 70 years old who had recovered from COVID-19. Source material: peripheral blood. The chain employs TRBV30 and TRBJ2-5; TRBD2 aligns across 10 bases. The CDR3 spells CAWSFSGGTGETQYF. The CDR3 DNA sequence: TGTGCCTGGAGTTTTAGCGGGGGGACGGGAGAGACCCAGTACTTC.